Each of the 10 T cell receptor beta chains below was sequenced from the same sample in a study of Ad26.COV2.S vaccination and SARS-CoV-2 variants. Method: immunoSEQ multiplex PCR; TCRdb's copy keeps in-frame clones and lacks some. Among about 350,000 clones, roughly 84% were seen once, and the ten largest hold about 3.5%. Regarding treatment: roughly 19 received Ad26.COV2.S at low or high dose, single or two shots; about 5 received placebo; per-sample allocation not given. Material that was analyzed had been drawn on day 63 after the first vaccine or placebo injection. Sequencing was performed on peripheral blood, taken in a trial of Ad26.COV2.S vaccine versus placebo. The receptors stem from a person between 18 and 59 years old who received the Ad26.COV2.S COVID-19 vaccine or a placebo.

The CDR3: CASSLGGGTTEAFF. The CDR3 region has the DNA TGTGCCAGCAGCTTAGGGGGGGGAACGACTGAAGCTTTCTTT. The chain has TRBV7-2 and TRBJ1-1; weak D call: TRBD1 (5 bases). CDR3 length equals 14 residues. V gave up 1 base and J gave up 5 bases, with 11 bases separating them. Germline assignment: CDR1 SGHTA and CDR2 FQGNSA.

This clone was seen repeatedly, ten times or more. The chain joins TRBV6-2 or TRBV6-3 to TRBJ1-3, with D unresolved. Germline loops: CDR1 MNHEY, CDR2 SVGEGT. This CDR3 comprises 17 residues. V was shortened by 5 bases and J by 0 bases, with 17 bases between the two germline ends. The CDR3 loop is CASSQPEDRYSGNTIYF. The CDR3 DNA reads as TGTGCCAGCAGTCAACCTGAGGACCGTTACTCTGGAAACACCATATATTTT.

The rearrangement links TRBV24-1 to TRBJ2-2; D gene ambiguous. Looked up from germline, CDR1 is KGHDR and CDR2 is SFDVKD. V lost 0 bases and J 3 bases, leaving 4 bases between the germline ends. The CDR3 totals 14 residues. For the CDR3, the DNA is TGTGCCACCAGTGATTTGACAGACACCGGGGAGCTGTTTTTT. Encoded protein: CATSDLTDTGELFF.

The rearrangement links TRBV6-5 to TRBJ1-1, with TRBD1 matching over 7 bases. Germline loops: CDR1 MNHEY, CDR2 SVGAGI. With 8 bases clipped from V and 2 bases from J, the junction kept 11 bases outside the gene matches. CDR3 length: 15 amino acids. The CDR3 protein is CASPGRGTANTEAFF. CDR3 bases: TGTGCCAGCCCTGGACGCGGGACAGCCAACACTGAAGCTTTCTTT.

The chain recombines TRBV19 with TRBJ2-5, with D perhaps matching TRBD2 (6 bases). Germline V gene lookup returns CDR1 LNHDA and CDR2 SQIVND (reference sequence). The CDR3 covers 14 residues. V lost 3 bases to trimming and J lost 1 base, with 9 bases between them. The CDR3 reads CASSIPGVQETQYF. In nucleotides, the CDR3 is TGTGCCAGTAGTATCCCGGGGGTCCAAGAGACCCAGTACTTC.

The V call is TRBV16, the J call TRBJ2-3, with 8 positions matching TRBD2. Germline values: CDR1 KGHSY, CDR2 FQNENV. This CDR3 is built from 19 residues. V dropped 0 bases and J dropped 0; count of bases not matched to a gene: 11. This CDR3 reads CASSQSGAGGLYSTDTQYF. The CDR3 DNA is TGTGCCAGCAGCCAATCCGGCGCGGGGGGCCTTTATAGCACAGATACGCAGTATTTT.

The CDR3 spells CASSLFDGGNFYEQYF. The CDR3 DNA follows: TGTGCCAGCAGCTTATTCGATGGGGGCAATTTCTACGAGCAGTACTTC. The J gene is TRBJ2-7, the V gene TRBV7-2; perhaps TRBD1 as D (6 bases). CDR1 is SGHTA and CDR2 is FQGNSA in the germline V gene. The CDR3 extends over 16 amino acids. V shed 2 bases and J shed 3 bases, with 17 bases lying between them.

The chain employs TRBV7-2 and TRBJ2-3; D tentatively fits TRBD1 or TRBD2 (5 bases each). CDR1 SGHTA and CDR2 FQGNSA come from the germline V gene. Trimming removed 0 bases from V and 10 bases from J, with 11 bases in between. The CDR3 is 13 residues long. CDR3 DNA sequence: TGTGCCAGCAGCTTAGCGACCCTGGGGGCGCAGTATTTT. The encoded protein is CASSLATLGAQYF.

This clone occurred once. The CDR3 sequence is CAISETQGANTEAFF. The CDR3 region has the DNA TGTGCCATCAGTGAGACTCAGGGGGCAAACACTGAAGCTTTCTTT. The genes are TRBV10-3 and TRBJ1-1, with 8 bases identical to TRBD1. CDR1 and CDR2 from the germline V gene are ENHRY and SYGVKD. The CDR3 has 15 amino acids. V dropped 2 bases and J dropped 2; count of bases not matched to a gene: 4.

This chain joins TRBV27 and TRBJ2-2, with D maybe TRBD2 (7 bases). Deletions cut 4 bases from V and 6 bases from J, with 15 bases between. Germline CDR1 is MNHEY and CDR2 is SMNVEV (reference sequence). The CDR3 runs to 15 residues. The CDR3 sequence: CASSWGTGRAGELFF. In nucleotides, the CDR3 is TGTGCCAGCAGTTGGGGAACAGGGAGGGCCGGGGAGCTGTTTTTT.